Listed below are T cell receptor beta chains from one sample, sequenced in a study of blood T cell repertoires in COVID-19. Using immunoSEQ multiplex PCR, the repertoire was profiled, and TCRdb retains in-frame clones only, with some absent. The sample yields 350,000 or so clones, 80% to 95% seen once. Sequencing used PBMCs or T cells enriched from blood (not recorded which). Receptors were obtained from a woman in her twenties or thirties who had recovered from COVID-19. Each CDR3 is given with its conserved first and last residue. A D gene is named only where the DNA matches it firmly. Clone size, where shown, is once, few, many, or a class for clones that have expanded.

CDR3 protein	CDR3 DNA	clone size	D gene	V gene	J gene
CASRGQGSSYEQYF	TGTGCCAGCAGGGGACAGGGGAGCTCCTACGAGCAGTACTTC	-	TRBD1	TRBV6-5	TRBJ2-7
CASSSTSDTQYF	TGTGCCAGCAGCTCCACTTCCGATACGCAGTATTTT	-	-	TRBV6-6	TRBJ2-3
CASSQTPDFPGGATTRYTF	TGTGCCAGCAGCCAAACCCCAGATTTCCCAGGGGGCGCAACTACTAGGTACACCTTC	-	TRBD1	TRBV4-2	TRBJ1-2
CASSPGRAGAGVGSYEQYF	TGTGCCAGCAGCCCGGGTCGGGCGGGAGCCGGGGTGGGCAGCTACGAGCAGTACTTC	-	TRBD2	TRBV5-6	TRBJ2-7
CASSLLGGGNSPLHF	TGCGCCAGCAGCTTGCTTGGGGGGGGAAATTCACCCCTCCACTTT	-	-	TRBV5-1	TRBJ1-6
CAISESNIQHNNEQFF	TGTGCCATCAGTGAGTCTAACATACAGCACAACAATGAGCAGTTCTTC	-	-	TRBV10-3	TRBJ2-1
CASSEGSGRMVQETQYF	TGTGCCAGCAGTGAAGGGTCGGGTCGCATGGTCCAAGAGACCCAGTACTTC	-	-	TRBV2	TRBJ2-5
CASSLRLGVGTEAFF	TGCGCCAGCAGCTTGCGCCTCGGGGTGGGCACTGAAGCTTTCTTT	-	-	TRBV5-1	TRBJ1-1
CASSLQASYEQYF	TGTGCCAGCAGTTTACAGGCCAGCTACGAGCAGTACTTC	-	-	TRBV12-3/TRBV12-4	TRBJ2-7
CASSLARGETQYF	TGTGCCAGCAGTTTAGCCAGGGGAGAGACCCAGTACTTC	-	-	TRBV27	TRBJ2-5
CASSARPGQGLGQYF	TGTGCCAGCTCAGCAAGACCGGGACAGGGCTTAGGGCAGTACTTC	few	TRBD1	TRBV18	TRBJ2-7
CASSFASRDWGQPQHF	TGCGCCAGCAGCTTCGCCAGCCGGGATTGGGGTCAGCCCCAGCATTTT	-	-	TRBV5-1	TRBJ1-5
CASSDHGTENTEAFF	TGTGCCAGTAGCGACCATGGGACAGAGAACACTGAAGCTTTCTTT	-	TRBD1	TRBV19	TRBJ1-1
CASSLVGGGGLSYEQYF	TGTGCCAGCAGCTTAGTAGGGGGGGGAGGGCTGTCCTACGAGCAGTACTTC	-	-	TRBV7-2	TRBJ2-7
CASSLGQGKYGYTF	TGTGCCAGCAGCCTGGGACAGGGGAAATATGGCTACACCTTC	-	TRBD1	TRBV5-4	TRBJ1-2
CATSDRDFDTQYF	TGTGCCACCAGTGATCGGGACTTTGATACGCAGTATTTT	-	-	TRBV24-1	TRBJ2-3
CATSDPRGGNTEAFF	TGTGCCACCAGTGACCCCCGCGGGGGCAACACTGAAGCTTTCTTT	-	-	TRBV24-1	TRBJ1-1
CASSPMRGGKTEAFF	TGTGCCAGCAGCCCAATGAGGGGGGGGAAGACTGAAGCTTTCTTT	-	-	TRBV7-9	TRBJ1-1
CASSIRGMNTEAFF	TGTGCCAGTAGTATTAGGGGAATGAACACTGAAGCTTTCTTT	once	-	TRBV19	TRBJ1-1